Listed below are T cell receptor beta chains from one sample, sequenced in a study of blood T cells in healthy people across ages. TCRdb passed the 5' RACE reads through MiXCR, listing each CDR3 protein once. The data hold 1.5 million or so distinct CDR3 sequences, with 42% observed a single time. Sample: blood. The receptor set was obtained from a woman between 18 and 29 years old in good health. Each CDR3 is given with its conserved first and last residue. D genes are given only for firm matches. Not all rows give a size; the values are once, few, many and, for expanded clones, a class.

length: 15
J: TRBJ1-1
size: NA
V: TRBV28
D: TRBD1
DNA: TGTGCCAGCAGTTCAGCGGGACAGGGAACGGAATGGGCTTTCTTT
CDR3: CASSSAGQGTEWAFF

length: 14
J: TRBJ2-1
size: once
V: TRBV5-1
D: NA
DNA: TGCGCCAGCAGCCCCCGGGGGCAGGAGAATGAGCAGTTCTTC
CDR3: CASSPRGQENEQFF

length: 15
J: TRBJ2-5
size: NA
V: TRBV5-1
D: TRBD2
DNA: TGCGCCAGCAGCTCTGTTAGCGGGGCACGAGAGACCCAGTACTTC
CDR3: CASSSVSGARETQYF

length: 13
J: TRBJ2-2
size: NA
V: TRBV10-3
D: NA
DNA: TGTGCCATCAGTGTTAGCGACACCGGGGAGCTGTTTTTT
CDR3: CAISVSDTGELFF

length: 16
J: TRBJ2-1
size: NA
V: TRBV7-7
D: TRBD2
DNA: TGTGCCAGCAGCTTAGGGGAGACTAGCGGCTACAATGAGCAGTTCTTC
CDR3: CASSLGETSGYNEQFF

length: 16
J: TRBJ2-5
size: NA
V: TRBV18
D: TRBD2
DNA: TGTGCCAGCTCACCACAGAGCGGGGGAACTCAAGAGACCCAGTACTTC
CDR3: CASSPQSGGTQETQYF

length: 15
J: TRBJ1-4
size: NA
V: TRBV10-1
D: NA
DNA: TGCGCCAGCAGCCCAGATCGGGTCGATCACGGAAAACTGTTTTTT
CDR3: CASSPDRVDHGKLFF

length: 13
J: TRBJ2-3
size: few
V: TRBV7-2
D: NA
DNA: TGTGCCAGCAGCTTAGGGTGGCGGGACCCCCCGTATTTT
CDR3: CASSLGWRDPPYF

length: 14
J: TRBJ1-4
size: NA
V: TRBV4-1
D: TRBD1
DNA: TGCGCCAGCAGCCAAGTCTACAGGGGTGAAAAACTGTTTTTT
CDR3: CASSQVYRGEKLFF

length: 15
J: TRBJ2-7
size: NA
V: TRBV25-1
D: NA
DNA: TGTGCCAGCAGTTATTGGTTGGGATCACAAGAGGCCCAGTACTTC
CDR3: CASSYWLGSQEAQYF

length: 13
J: TRBJ1-5
size: NA
V: TRBV20-1
D: NA
DNA: TGCAGTGCTAGAGAGTACGGGAATCAGCCCCAGCATTTT
CDR3: CSAREYGNQPQHF

length: 15
J: TRBJ2-7
size: few
V: TRBV20-1
D: TRBD2
DNA: TGCAGTGCTAGGTCCACTAGCGGGGACCCCTACGAGCAGTACTTC
CDR3: CSARSTSGDPYEQYF

length: 14
J: TRBJ2-5
size: NA
V: TRBV30
D: NA
DNA: TGTGCCTGGGGGAGCCTAGCGTACCAAGAGACCCAGTACTTC
CDR3: CAWGSLAYQETQYF

length: 13
J: TRBJ1-2
size: NA
V: TRBV18
D: NA
DNA: TGTGCCAGCTCACCAGACGATAACTATGGCTACACCTTC
CDR3: CASSPDDNYGYTF

length: 13
J: TRBJ2-5
size: few
V: TRBV20-1
D: NA
DNA: TGCAGTGCAAACCTACAAATCCAAGAGACCCAGTACTTC
CDR3: CSANLQIQETQYF

length: 16
J: TRBJ2-3
size: few
V: TRBV6-6
D: TRBD2
DNA: TGTGCCAGCAGCCAGGAGGGCGTAGCGGGGACAGATACGCAGTATTTT
CDR3: CASSQEGVAGTDTQYF

length: 18
J: TRBJ2-3
size: few
V: TRBV7-3
D: TRBD2
DNA: TGTGCCAGCTTAATTTGGCGGGGGGGCCGGTTCGTCCCAGATACGCAGTATTTT
CDR3: CASLIWRGGRFVPDTQYF

length: 14
J: TRBJ2-3
size: NA
V: TRBV20-1
D: NA
DNA: TGCAGTGCCCCCCTCCCAGGAGGCACAGATACGCAGTATTTT
CDR3: CSAPLPGGTDTQYF

length: 15
J: TRBJ2-1
size: many
V: TRBV9
D: TRBD1
DNA: TGTGCCAGCAGCGAGACAGGGGGTACCTACAATGAGCAGTTCTTC
CDR3: CASSETGGTYNEQFF

length: 13
J: TRBJ2-5
size: NA
V: TRBV29-1
D: TRBD2
DNA: TGCAGCGCCATACTAGCGTACCAAGAGACCCAGTACTTC
CDR3: CSAILAYQETQYF

length: 12
J: TRBJ2-5
size: many
V: TRBV5-1
D: NA
DNA: TGCGCCAGCAGCTCGGGAGCAGAGACCCAGTACTTC
CDR3: CASSSGAETQYF

length: 13
J: TRBJ1-2
size: few
V: TRBV6-5
D: NA
DNA: TGTGCCAGCAGTTACGGGTTTAACTATGGCTACACCTTC
CDR3: CASSYGFNYGYTF

length: 16
J: TRBJ2-7
size: NA
V: TRBV29-1
D: TRBD2
DNA: TGCAGCGTTGACCGTGGACTAGCGGGAACGAGCTACGAGCAGTACTTC
CDR3: CSVDRGLAGTSYEQYF

length: 14
J: TRBJ2-2
size: few
V: TRBV2
D: NA
DNA: TGTGCCAGCAATAACGTGCCCTCGTCCGGGGAGCTGTTTTTT
CDR3: CASNNVPSSGELFF

length: 15
J: TRBJ1-2
size: NA
V: TRBV6-5
D: NA
DNA: TGTGCCAGCAGTTACTCGGGCAGCCTTTTCTATGGCTACACCTTC
CDR3: CASSYSGSLFYGYTF

length: 12
J: TRBJ2-1
size: NA
V: TRBV9
D: TRBD2
DNA: TGTGCCAGCAGCTCTAGCGGTTATGAGCAGTTCTTC
CDR3: CASSSSGYEQFF

length: 14
J: TRBJ1-2
size: NA
V: TRBV4-1
D: NA
DNA: TGCGCCAGCAGCCAAGACTCAGGACAGTATGGCTACACCTTC
CDR3: CASSQDSGQYGYTF

length: 15
J: TRBJ2-3
size: NA
V: TRBV20-1
D: NA
DNA: TGCAGTGCTGGAGGCGCTCTTACTAGGCCAGATACGCAGTATTTT
CDR3: CSAGGALTRPDTQYF

length: 15
J: TRBJ2-1
size: few
V: TRBV19
D: TRBD2
DNA: TGTGCCAGTAGTATGTCGACTAGCGGAAACAATGAGCAGTTCTTC
CDR3: CASSMSTSGNNEQFF

length: 13
J: TRBJ2-1
size: NA
V: TRBV20-1
D: NA
DNA: TGCAGTGCTTCCCCGGACCCCAAGGATGAGCAGTTCTTC
CDR3: CSASPDPKDEQFF

length: 13
J: TRBJ2-5
size: NA
V: TRBV4-1
D: NA
DNA: TGCGCCAGCAGCCAAGATTTACCCAATGAGCAGTACTTC
CDR3: CASSQDLPNEQYF

length: 16
J: TRBJ2-1
size: few
V: TRBV14
D: TRBD2
DNA: TGTGCCAGCAGCCAAGTAACGGCGGGAGTAGTCAATGAGCAGTTCTTC
CDR3: CASSQVTAGVVNEQFF

length: 14
J: TRBJ2-3
size: NA
V: TRBV12-3/TRBV12-4
D: NA
DNA: TGTGCCAGCAGTACCTCAACCGCGGCAGATACGCAGTATTTT
CDR3: CASSTSTAADTQYF

length: 14
J: TRBJ2-1
size: many
V: TRBV5-1
D: TRBD2
DNA: TGCGCCAGCAGCTCCGGGACTAGCGTAAATGAGCAGTTCTTC
CDR3: CASSSGTSVNEQFF

length: 16
J: TRBJ1-1
size: NA
V: TRBV25-1
D: TRBD1
DNA: TGTGCCAGCAGTGACGGACAGGCTATCATGAACACTGAAGCTTTCTTT
CDR3: CASSDGQAIMNTEAFF

length: 17
J: TRBJ2-1
size: few
V: TRBV5-1
D: TRBD2
DNA: TGCGCCAGCAGCGTAACTAGCGGACTCATGGGTTACAATGAGCAGTTCTTC
CDR3: CASSVTSGLMGYNEQFF

length: 16
J: TRBJ2-3
size: few
V: TRBV5-1
D: TRBD2
DNA: TGCGCCAGCAGCTTGGGTCTAGCGGGAGAGTCTCACACGCAGTATTTT
CDR3: CASSLGLAGESHTQYF

length: 14
J: TRBJ2-1
size: NA
V: TRBV24-1
D: NA
DNA: TGTGCCACCGGCCCGGCAGGGGTAACCGGTGAGCAGTTCTTC
CDR3: CATGPAGVTGEQFF

length: 11
J: TRBJ2-5
size: few
V: TRBV10-3
D: NA
DNA: TGTGCCATCAGTGAGTCTAAAGTCGTGTACTTC
CDR3: CAISESKVVYF

length: 11
J: TRBJ2-5
size: NA
V: TRBV3-1
D: NA
DNA: TGTGCCAGCAGCCAAGACAGGGTACAGTACTTC
CDR3: CASSQDRVQYF

length: 12
J: TRBJ2-3
size: few
V: TRBV29-1
D: NA
DNA: TGCAGCGTCTCAGGGGTGTTGAATACGCAGTATTTT
CDR3: CSVSGVLNTQYF

length: 15
J: TRBJ2-1
size: once
V: TRBV12-5
D: TRBD2
DNA: TGTGCTAGTGGACCTAGCGGGAGCCTCTACAATGAGCAGTTCTTC
CDR3: CASGPSGSLYNEQFF

length: 15
J: TRBJ2-1
size: few
V: TRBV12-3/TRBV12-4
D: NA
DNA: TGTGCCAGCAGATGGTCGGGCCCGCCCTACAATGAGCAGTTCTTC
CDR3: CASRWSGPPYNEQFF

length: 17
J: TRBJ2-1
size: NA
V: TRBV5-1
D: NA
DNA: TGCGCCAGCAGCTCGAAGAGGGGTACCTTATCCTACAATGAGCAGTTCTTC
CDR3: CASSSKRGTLSYNEQFF

length: 18
J: TRBJ2-7
size: few
V: TRBV7-6
D: TRBD2
DNA: TGTGCCAGCAGCTTAGCGCCTAGCGGTCCCATTACTTTCTACGAGCAGTACTTC
CDR3: CASSLAPSGPITFYEQYF

length: 16
J: TRBJ2-5
size: NA
V: TRBV20-1
D: TRBD2
DNA: TGCAGTGCTAGAGATGCGGGGAGGGGACTAGGAGAGACCCAGTACTTC
CDR3: CSARDAGRGLGETQYF